A selection of T cell receptor beta chains follows, all from one sample in a study of blood T cell repertoires in COVID-19. Here immunoSEQ multiplex PCR was the method, and the copy in TCRdb shows in-frame clones only, minus some. This sample has under 200,000 clones, with over 65% found just once. Input material: peripheral blood. The receptors here all came from a man in his sixties with acute or convalescent COVID-19. Both conserved end residues are part of each CDR3. Clone size is shown for a subset of rows, as once, few, many or a class of expanded clone.

abundance: .; j_gene: TRBJ2-3; v_gene: TRBV4-1; CDR3aa: CASSQEEAEGYFGDTQYF
abundance: .; j_gene: TRBJ1-2; v_gene: TRBV30; CDR3aa: CAWSALGHYGYTF
abundance: .; j_gene: TRBJ2-1; v_gene: TRBV9; CDR3aa: CASSVAGAGGSSYNEQFF
abundance: .; j_gene: TRBJ1-3; v_gene: TRBV19; CDR3aa: CASSIISGRSSGNTIYF
abundance: .; j_gene: TRBJ1-3; v_gene: TRBV4-3; CDR3aa: CASSQDRRQGLGNTIYF
abundance: .; j_gene: TRBJ2-3; v_gene: TRBV7-2; CDR3aa: CASSLRDGSTDTQYF
abundance: .; j_gene: TRBJ1-1; v_gene: TRBV6-1; CDR3aa: CASSELHSNLQGTEAFF
abundance: once; j_gene: TRBJ1-3; v_gene: TRBV15; CDR3aa: CATSRGGAGVTGNTIYF
abundance: .; j_gene: TRBJ2-5; v_gene: TRBV2; CDR3aa: CATGQGGETQYF
abundance: .; j_gene: TRBJ1-1; v_gene: TRBV18; CDR3aa: CASSPGGPPNTEAFF
abundance: .; j_gene: TRBJ1-4; v_gene: TRBV27; CDR3aa: CASSYSRVSEKLFF
abundance: .; j_gene: TRBJ1-4; v_gene: TRBV13; CDR3aa: CASSLRDSATNEKLFF
abundance: .; j_gene: TRBJ2-7; v_gene: TRBV5-5; CDR3aa: CASSPVFDRGPYEQYF
abundance: .; j_gene: TRBJ2-7; v_gene: TRBV5-6; CDR3aa: CASSWGQGLSYEQYF
abundance: .; j_gene: TRBJ2-5; v_gene: TRBV21-1; CDR3aa: CASSIPGQLKETQYF
abundance: .; j_gene: TRBJ2-1; v_gene: TRBV29-1; CDR3aa: CSVEFPPGVYNEQFF
abundance: .; j_gene: TRBJ1-1; v_gene: TRBV24-1; CDR3aa: CATSDTGGAEAFF
abundance: .; j_gene: TRBJ2-7; v_gene: TRBV6-1; CDR3aa: CASSEGLAGGYEQYF
abundance: .; j_gene: TRBJ2-1; v_gene: TRBV10-3; CDR3aa: CAISESVQRGGQGEQFF
abundance: few; j_gene: TRBJ2-5; v_gene: TRBV3-1/TRBV3-2; CDR3aa: CASSQGRGTQTQYF
abundance: .; j_gene: TRBJ1-1; v_gene: TRBV18; CDR3aa: CASSPYVTEEAFF
abundance: .; j_gene: TRBJ1-1; v_gene: TRBV6-5; CDR3aa: CASSRQGRTEAFF
abundance: few; j_gene: TRBJ2-3; v_gene: TRBV28; CDR3aa: CASSSMGQGASGTDTQYF
abundance: .; j_gene: TRBJ1-1; v_gene: TRBV19; CDR3aa: CASTRQGNTEAFF
abundance: .; j_gene: TRBJ1-3; v_gene: TRBV3-1/TRBV3-2; CDR3aa: CASSPSDRVNTIYF
abundance: .; j_gene: TRBJ1-2; v_gene: TRBV21-1; CDR3aa: CASNRDRGYGYTF
abundance: .; j_gene: TRBJ1-1; v_gene: TRBV29-1; CDR3aa: CSVDPTGLNTEAFF
abundance: few; j_gene: TRBJ1-6; v_gene: TRBV27; CDR3aa: CASSLSAGFYNSPLHF
abundance: .; j_gene: TRBJ1-5; v_gene: TRBV28; CDR3aa: CASNFPGGLGNQPQHF
abundance: .; j_gene: TRBJ1-5; v_gene: TRBV29-1; CDR3aa: CSAAGELDQPQHF
abundance: .; j_gene: TRBJ1-1; v_gene: TRBV6-6; CDR3aa: CASSYWPGDAEAFF
abundance: .; j_gene: TRBJ1-2; v_gene: TRBV3-1/TRBV3-2; CDR3aa: CASSLQGTYGYTF
abundance: few; j_gene: TRBJ2-5; v_gene: TRBV19; CDR3aa: CASSIWGPGHEETQYF
abundance: once; j_gene: TRBJ2-5; v_gene: TRBV5-1; CDR3aa: CASGTTGEETQYF
abundance: .; j_gene: TRBJ2-4; v_gene: TRBV5-6; CDR3aa: CASSPGTGGALAKNIQYF
abundance: .; j_gene: TRBJ2-5; v_gene: TRBV29-1; CDR3aa: CSVEFFAAQETQYF
abundance: .; j_gene: TRBJ2-7; v_gene: TRBV4-1; CDR3aa: CASSLDRGLSYEQYF